A selection of T cell receptor beta chains follows, all from one sample in a study of identifying expanded T cells in peripheral blood. Only in-frame clones appear in the TCRdb table, and some are missing; sequencing was by immunoSEQ multiplex PCR. Of 75,000 to 90,000 clones in the sample, about 87% are singletons; the top ten hold about 7%. The sample taken for sequencing was blood. These receptors came from a person between 18 and 75 years old in good health. Both conserved end residues are part of each CDR3. A D gene is named only where the DNA matches it firmly. Only part of the rows carry a size: once, few, many, or a class if the clone is expanded.

CDR3	DNA	D	size	V	J
CASSPRGRTEAFF	TGCGCCAGCAGCCCCCGAGGCCGAACTGAAGCTTTCTTT	-	-	TRBV5-1	TRBJ1-1
CAWRDFTGPYGYTF	TGTGCCTGGAGGGACTTCACAGGGCCTTATGGCTACACCTTC	-	-	TRBV30	TRBJ1-2
CASSARQGGNEQFF	TGTGCCAGTAGTGCTCGACAGGGGGGGAATGAGCAGTTCTTC	TRBD1	-	TRBV19	TRBJ2-1
CASSIGLGQDEAFF	TGTGCCAGTAGTATAGGTCTGGGACAGGATGAAGCTTTCTTT	TRBD1	-	TRBV19	TRBJ1-1
CASRPTGGRETQYF	TGTGCCAGCAGACCGACAGGGGGCCGGGAGACCCAGTACTTC	TRBD1	once	TRBV7-9	TRBJ2-5
CASSLGGPDSNQPQHF	TGCGCCAGCAGCTTGGGGGGGCCGGATAGCAATCAGCCCCAGCATTTT	-	-	TRBV5-1	TRBJ1-5
CASSQGDRENTEAFF	TGTGCCAGCAGCCAGGGGGACAGAGAGAACACTGAAGCTTTCTTT	TRBD1	-	TRBV11-2	TRBJ1-1
CASSPVGEWGYTF	TGTGCCAGCAGCCCTGTGGGGGAGTGGGGCTACACCTTC	-	-	TRBV2	TRBJ1-2
CASSDGTSGGTGELFF	TGCGCCAGCAGTGACGGGACTAGCGGGGGCACCGGGGAGCTGTTTTTT	TRBD2	-	TRBV10-1	TRBJ2-2
CASSLGQPRTYGYTF	TGTGCCAGCAGCCTGGGACAGCCTCGAACCTATGGCTACACCTTC	TRBD1	-	TRBV7-2	TRBJ1-2
CASRDWTDGGGYTF	TGTGCCAGCAGGGACTGGACCGACGGGGGGGGCTACACCTTC	-	-	TRBV6-5	TRBJ1-2
CASSYRAFGETEAFF	TGTGCCAGCAGTTACCGTGCTTTCGGTGAGACTGAAGCTTTCTTT	-	-	TRBV6-6	TRBJ1-1
CASSRATVNYGYTF	TGTGCCAGCAGCCGGGCGACGGTAAACTATGGCTACACCTTC	-	-	TRBV14	TRBJ1-2
CASSPDRAGANVLTF	TGTGCCAGCAGTCCAGACAGGGCTGGGGCCAACGTCCTGACTTTC	TRBD1	-	TRBV6-1	TRBJ2-6
CASSPSPGGGIFVNEQFF	TGTGCCAGCAGCCCTTCGCCGGGTGGGGGGATTTTTGTGAATGAGCAGTTCTTC	-	-	TRBV7-9	TRBJ2-1
CSVEGRGQGTSYEQYF	TGCAGCGTCGAGGGCCGGGGGCAGGGGACTTCCTACGAGCAGTACTTC	-	-	TRBV29-1	TRBJ2-7
CASTPPGSVGYGYTF	TGTGCCAGCACCCCACCGGGGAGTGTGGGCTATGGCTACACCTTC	-	-	TRBV7-9	TRBJ1-2
CASRRGAAETQYF	TGTGCCAGCAGAAGGGGAGCCGCAGAGACCCAGTACTTC	-	few	TRBV11-3	TRBJ2-5
CASSNRRILSGNTIYF	TGTGCCAGCTCAAACAGGAGAATACTCTCTGGAAACACCATATATTTT	-	-	TRBV19	TRBJ1-3
CASSQTVGVSYEQYF	TGTGCCAGCAGCCAGACTGTGGGGGTCTCCTACGAGCAGTACTTC	-	-	TRBV4-2	TRBJ2-7
CASSMRENTEAFF	TGTGCCAGTAGTATGCGGGAGAACACTGAAGCTTTCTTT	-	-	TRBV19	TRBJ1-1
CASSQDRARRGEAFF	TGCGCCAGCAGCCAAGATAGGGCCCGAAGAGGTGAAGCTTTCTTT	-	few	TRBV4-3	TRBJ1-1
CAVRDGYTEAFF	TGTGCCGTCCGGGACGGATACACTGAAGCTTTCTTT	-	-	TRBV6-1	TRBJ1-1
CASSDRESYEQYF	TGTGCCAGCAGTGATAGGGAGTCCTACGAGCAGTACTTC	-	-	TRBV25-1	TRBJ2-7
CASSPGPMNTEAFF	TGTGCCAGCAGCCCGGGACCGATGAACACTGAAGCTTTCTTT	-	-	TRBV7-8	TRBJ1-1
CASRLGETSTDTQYF	TGTGCCAGTCGACTGGGGGAAACTAGCACAGATACGCAGTATTTT	-	-	TRBV9	TRBJ2-3
CASSYGTSVWTGELFF	TGCGCCAGCAGCTACGGGACTAGCGTTTGGACCGGGGAGCTGTTTTTT	TRBD2	-	TRBV5-1	TRBJ2-2
CASSRGTYNEQFF	TGTGCCAGCAGTCGGGGCACCTACAATGAGCAGTTCTTC	-	-	TRBV11-2	TRBJ2-1
CASSGQHFTDTQYF	TGCGCCAGCAGCGGACAGCATTTCACAGATACGCAGTATTTT	-	-	TRBV4-1	TRBJ2-3
CSVALVLGLEQYF	TGCAGCGTTGCTTTAGTGTTGGGACTCGAGCAGTACTTC	-	once	TRBV29-1	TRBJ2-7
CASSPLGTDTQYF	TGCGCCAGCAGCCCCCTGGGTACAGATACGCAGTATTTT	-	-	TRBV5-1	TRBJ2-3
CASSYSLGSYEQYF	TGTGCCAGCAGTTACAGCCTTGGTAGCTACGAGCAGTACTTC	-	once	TRBV6-6	TRBJ2-7
CASITKLYSGNTIYF	TGTGCCAGCATAACAAAGCTATACTCTGGAAACACCATATATTTT	-	-	TRBV6-1	TRBJ1-3
CASSRRTSGRDTQYF	TGTGCCAGCAGCCGACGGACTAGCGGGAGAGATACGCAGTATTTT	TRBD2	once	TRBV14	TRBJ2-3
CASSMDNGYSNQPQHF	TGTGCCAGTAGTATGGATAATGGGTATAGCAATCAGCCCCAGCATTTT	-	-	TRBV19	TRBJ1-5
CASSDLWRGRYNEQFF	TGTGCCAGCAGTGATCTCTGGAGGGGGAGATACAATGAGCAGTTCTTC	-	-	TRBV6-1	TRBJ2-1
CSVETDTDYEQYF	TGCAGCGTTGAGACCGACACAGACTACGAGCAGTACTTC	-	-	TRBV29-1	TRBJ2-7
CASSQDPRGYTF	TGCGCCAGCAGCCAAGACCCTCGGGGCTACACCTTC	-	-	TRBV4-1	TRBJ1-2
CASSLVGAGSYNEQFF	TGTGCCAGCAGTTTAGTTGGCGCGGGTTCCTACAATGAGCAGTTCTTC	-	-	TRBV27	TRBJ2-1
CAIRRQGAGADEQFF	TGTGCCATCAGACGACAGGGGGCAGGGGCGGATGAGCAGTTCTTC	TRBD1	-	TRBV10-3	TRBJ2-1
CASRRDSSYNEQFF	TGTGCCAGCAGGAGGGACTCTTCCTACAATGAGCAGTTCTTC	-	-	TRBV2	TRBJ2-1
CAWSVSEETQYF	TGTGCCTGGAGTGTCTCCGAAGAGACCCAGTACTTC	-	-	TRBV30	TRBJ2-5